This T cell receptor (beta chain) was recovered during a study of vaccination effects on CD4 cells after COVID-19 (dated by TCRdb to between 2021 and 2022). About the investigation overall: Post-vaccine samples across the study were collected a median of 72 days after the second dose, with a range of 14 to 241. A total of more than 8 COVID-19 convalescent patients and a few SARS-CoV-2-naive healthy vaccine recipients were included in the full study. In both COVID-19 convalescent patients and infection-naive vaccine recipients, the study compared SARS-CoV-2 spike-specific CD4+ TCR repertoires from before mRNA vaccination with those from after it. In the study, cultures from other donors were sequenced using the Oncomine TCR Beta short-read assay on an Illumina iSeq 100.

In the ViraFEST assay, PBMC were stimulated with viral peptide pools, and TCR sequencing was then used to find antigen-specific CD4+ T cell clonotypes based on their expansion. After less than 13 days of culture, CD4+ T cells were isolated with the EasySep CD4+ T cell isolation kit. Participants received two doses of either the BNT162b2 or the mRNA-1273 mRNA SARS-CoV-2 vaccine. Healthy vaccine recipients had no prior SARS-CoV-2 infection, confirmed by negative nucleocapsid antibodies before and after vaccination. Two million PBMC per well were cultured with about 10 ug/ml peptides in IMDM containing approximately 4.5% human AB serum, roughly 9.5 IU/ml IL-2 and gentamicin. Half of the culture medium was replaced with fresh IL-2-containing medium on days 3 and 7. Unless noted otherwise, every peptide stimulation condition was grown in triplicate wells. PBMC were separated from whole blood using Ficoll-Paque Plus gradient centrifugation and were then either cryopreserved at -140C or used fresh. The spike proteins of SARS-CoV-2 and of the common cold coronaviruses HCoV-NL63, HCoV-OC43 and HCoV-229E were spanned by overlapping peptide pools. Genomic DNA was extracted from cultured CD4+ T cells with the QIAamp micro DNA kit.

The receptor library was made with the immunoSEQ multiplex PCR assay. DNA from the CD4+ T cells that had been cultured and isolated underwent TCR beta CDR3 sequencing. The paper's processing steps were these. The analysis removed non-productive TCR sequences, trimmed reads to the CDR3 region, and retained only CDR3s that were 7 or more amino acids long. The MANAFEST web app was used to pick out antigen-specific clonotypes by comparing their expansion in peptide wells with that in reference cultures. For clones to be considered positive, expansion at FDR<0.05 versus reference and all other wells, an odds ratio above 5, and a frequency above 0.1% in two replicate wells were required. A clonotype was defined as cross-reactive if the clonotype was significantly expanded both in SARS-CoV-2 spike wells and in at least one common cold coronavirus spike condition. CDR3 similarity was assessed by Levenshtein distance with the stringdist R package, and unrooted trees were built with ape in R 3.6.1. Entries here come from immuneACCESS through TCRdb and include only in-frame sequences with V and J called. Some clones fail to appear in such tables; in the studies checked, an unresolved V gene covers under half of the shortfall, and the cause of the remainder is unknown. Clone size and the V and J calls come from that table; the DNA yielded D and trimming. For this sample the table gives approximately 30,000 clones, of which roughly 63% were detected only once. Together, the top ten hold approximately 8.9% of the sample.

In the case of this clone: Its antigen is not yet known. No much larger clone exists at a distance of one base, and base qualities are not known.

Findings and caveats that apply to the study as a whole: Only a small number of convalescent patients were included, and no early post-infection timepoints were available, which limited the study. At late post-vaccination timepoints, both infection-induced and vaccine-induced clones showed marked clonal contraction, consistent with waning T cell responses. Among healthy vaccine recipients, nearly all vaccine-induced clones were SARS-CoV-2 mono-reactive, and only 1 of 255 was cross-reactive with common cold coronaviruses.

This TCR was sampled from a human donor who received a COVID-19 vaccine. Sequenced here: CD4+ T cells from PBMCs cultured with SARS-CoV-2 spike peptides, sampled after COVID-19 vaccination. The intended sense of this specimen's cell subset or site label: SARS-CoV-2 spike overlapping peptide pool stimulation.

The DNA sequence follows: TGTGCCAGCAGTCCCTCGGGTCAGCCCCAGCATTTT. It encodes CASSPSGQPQHF. The chain is encoded by TRBV12-3 or TRBV12-4 joined to TRBJ1-5; the D gene lacks a confident call. The junction shows trimming of 5 bases on V and 6 bases on J, plus 8 bases between the germline ends. The CDR3 covers 12 residues, taking in both the cysteine and the phenylalanine. Of the read, only the CDR3 DNA is kept; its 36 bases are in frame from base 1.